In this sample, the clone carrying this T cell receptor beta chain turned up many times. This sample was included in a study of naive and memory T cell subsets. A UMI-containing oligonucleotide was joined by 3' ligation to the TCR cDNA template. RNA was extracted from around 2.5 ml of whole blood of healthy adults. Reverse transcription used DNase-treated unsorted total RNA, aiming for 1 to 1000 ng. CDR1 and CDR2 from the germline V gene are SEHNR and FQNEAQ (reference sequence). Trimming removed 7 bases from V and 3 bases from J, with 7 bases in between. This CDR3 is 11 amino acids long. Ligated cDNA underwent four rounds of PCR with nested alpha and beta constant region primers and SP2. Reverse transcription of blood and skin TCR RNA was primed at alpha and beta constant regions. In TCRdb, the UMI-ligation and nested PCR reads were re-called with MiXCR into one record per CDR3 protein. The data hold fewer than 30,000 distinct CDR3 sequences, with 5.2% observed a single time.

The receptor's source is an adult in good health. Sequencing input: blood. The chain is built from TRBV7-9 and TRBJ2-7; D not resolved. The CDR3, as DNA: TGTGCCAGCACTCTAATCTACGAGCAGTACTTC. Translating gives CASTLIYEQYF.